A selection of T cell receptor beta chains follows, all from one sample in a study of spatial heterogeneity in lung cancer. Each CDR3 protein is one row after TCRdb ran MiXCR on the 5' RACE reads. The sample has 48,000 or so distinct CDR3 sequences; approximately 5.7% are singletons. Sequenced here: PBMCs, sampled at surgery. These receptors came from a male donor with early-stage non-small cell lung cancer. Both conserved end residues are part of each CDR3. Each record gives: D gene, clone size, V gene, J gene, CDR3 protein, CDR3 DNA. The D gene is left open where the match is weak. Expanded clones get a size class; other rows say once, few or many, or leave the size out.

TRBD2,many,TRBV7-9,TRBJ2-3,CASLAGDPKVEDTQYF,TGTGCCAGCCTAGCGGGAGACCCAAAGGTAGAAGATACGCAGTATTTT
.,many,TRBV6-2/TRBV6-3,TRBJ1-5,CASEGGGPQHF,TGTGCCAGCGAGGGTGGAGGGCCCCAGCATTTT
TRBD1,many,TRBV12-3/TRBV12-4,TRBJ1-1,CASSRPTGGDTEAFF,TGTGCCAGCAGTAGACCGACAGGGGGAGACACTGAAGCTTTCTTT
TRBD2,many,TRBV3-1,TRBJ2-7,CASSQGLAFYEQYF,TGTGCCAGCAGCCAGGGACTAGCGTTTTACGAGCAGTACTTC
.,many,TRBV29-1,TRBJ2-1,CSVESLALSSEQFF,TGCAGCGTTGAGAGTCTAGCTCTCTCCAGTGAGCAGTTCTTC
.,many,TRBV7-2,TRBJ1-5,CASSFKGDQPQHF,TGTGCCAGCAGCTTTAAGGGAGATCAGCCCCAGCATTTT
.,.,TRBV12-3/TRBV12-4,TRBJ1-2,CASSSVTLGYGYTF,TGTGCCAGCAGTTCCGTGACTCTGGGGTATGGCTACACCTTC
.,.,TRBV6-6,TRBJ1-5,CASRGINSNQPQHF,TGTGCCAGCAGGGGTATCAATAGCAATCAGCCCCAGCATTTT
TRBD2,many,TRBV11-2,TRBJ2-2,CASRKPGGHGELFF,TGTGCCAGCAGAAAACCGGGAGGGCACGGGGAGCTGTTTTTT
.,medium-sized,TRBV29-1,TRBJ2-2,CSGSRGTNTGELFF,TGCAGCGGTTCCCGGGGGACAAACACCGGGGAGCTGTTTTTT
.,.,TRBV20-1,TRBJ1-2,CSARGIYGYTF,TGCAGTGCTAGAGGCATTTACGGCTACACCTTC
TRBD1,many,TRBV5-1,TRBJ2-1,CASSPGQGSYNEQFF,TGCGCCAGCAGCCCGGGACAGGGCTCCTACAATGAGCAGTTCTTC
TRBD1,many,TRBV7-9,TRBJ1-5,CASSLGQGFQPQHF,TGTGCCAGCAGCTTAGGACAGGGGTTTCAGCCCCAGCATTTT
.,many,TRBV29-1,TRBJ2-1,CSVEDPDSNEQFF,TGCAGCGTTGAAGACCCAGATTCCAATGAGCAGTTCTTC
.,once,TRBV6-2/TRBV6-3,TRBJ1-6,CASIGQAASPLHF,TGTGCCAGCATCGGTCAGGCGGCTTCACCCCTCCACTTT
.,few,TRBV14,TRBJ2-5,CASSQVWRTETQYF,TGTGCCAGCAGCCAAGTCTGGAGGACAGAGACCCAGTACTTC
TRBD2,many,TRBV5-5,TRBJ2-5,CASSRGGLVGETQYF,TGTGCCAGCAGCCGGGGAGGGCTAGTAGGGGAGACCCAGTACTTC
.,medium-sized,TRBV20-1,TRBJ2-5,CSASTPEGRTQYF,TGCAGTGCCTCGACACCAGAAGGGAGGACCCAGTACTTC
.,.,TRBV9,TRBJ2-1,CASSGGWVSYNEQFF,TGTGCCAGCAGCGGTGGGTGGGTCTCCTACAATGAGCAGTTCTTC
.,many,TRBV4-2,TRBJ2-7,CASSQDWGSYEQYF,TGTGCCAGCAGCCAAGATTGGGGGTCCTACGAGCAGTACTTC
.,many,TRBV12-3/TRBV12-4,TRBJ1-1,CASSPLGESEKAFF,TGTGCCAGCAGTCCCCTCGGCGAGTCAGAAAAAGCTTTCTTT
TRBD1,.,TRBV28,TRBJ2-1,CASSSLHLRTGVHNEQFF,TGTGCCAGCAGTTCACTCCATTTAAGGACAGGGGTGCACAATGAGCAGTTCTTC
.,medium-sized,TRBV29-1,TRBJ2-7,CSVEAGNEQYF,TGCAGCGTTGAGGCAGGGAACGAGCAGTACTTC
.,few,TRBV7-2,TRBJ1-5,CASSLRRGDSNQPQHF,TGTGCCAGCAGCTTACGTCGGGGTGATAGCAATCAGCCCCAGCATTTT
.,medium-sized,TRBV25-1,TRBJ1-3,CASSGVRNTIYF,TGTGCCAGCAGTGGTGTTCGAAACACCATATATTTT
.,.,TRBV4-2,TRBJ1-1,CASSQDKGPAAFF,TGTGCCAGCAGCCAAGATAAGGGGCCGGCAGCTTTCTTT
.,many,TRBV11-3,TRBJ2-7,CASSFDSSSYEQYF,TGTGCCAGCAGCTTCGACTCCAGCTCCTACGAGCAGTACTTC
.,many,TRBV12-3/TRBV12-4,TRBJ2-2,CASSLRGLANTGELFF,TGTGCCAGCAGTTTACGGGGCCTGGCGAACACCGGGGAGCTGTTTTTT